This passage covers 29 T cell receptor beta chains from one sample sequenced in a study of T cell repertoires in cytomegalovirus infection. TCRdb re-called the reads with MiXCR, one entry per CDR3 protein. In the table there are under 800,000 distinct CDR3 sequences, about 24% of which are singletons. Sequenced sample: CD8+ T cells from PBMCs. The receptor set was obtained from a human donor in good health (CMV status not recorded). Some clones in this sample may be carry-over from other donors' samples.

This sequence joins TRBV4-3 and TRBJ2-3, with 7 bases that match TRBD2. Germline trimming cut 0 bases from V and 6 bases from J; bases unmatched to any gene: 15. Germline assignment: CDR1 LGHNA and CDR2 YSLEER. The CDR3 is 18 amino acids. For the CDR3, the DNA is TGCGCCAGCAGCCAAGATCGGAGCGGGACCTACATGGCGGATACGCAGTATTTT. This translates into CASSQDRSGTYMADTQYF.

This chain connects TRBV20-1 to TRBJ2-2; TRBD1 might be the D (6 bases). Between the trimmed V and J ends, which lost 5 bases and 7 bases, there was a span of 20 bases. The CDR3 contains 15 residues. Germline CDR1 DFQATT, CDR2 SNEGSKA (reference sequence). CDR3 nucleotides: TGCAGTGCTCGAACCCAAAACAGGGCTGGCGGGGAGCTGTTTTTT. This gives the protein CSARTQNRAGGELFF.

This clonotype was detected only a few times. V gene TRBV7-9 combines with J gene TRBJ2-7; D unresolved. Trimming pared 6 bases from V and 2 bases from J, leaving 8 bases between. Germline V CDR1 and CDR2: SEHNR, FQNEAQ (reference sequence). This CDR3 has 12 residues. The CDR3 spells CASSHRPYEQYF. In DNA, the CDR3 is TGTGCCAGCAGTCATCGTCCCTACGAGCAGTACTTC.

This chain uses TRBV7-8 with TRBJ1-5; D ambiguous. Per germline, CDR1 SGHVS and CDR2 FQNEAQ. The CDR3 consists of 15 residues. Trimming left V 1 base short and J 5 bases short, with 12 bases between. CDR3 nucleotides: TGTGCCAGCAGCTTAGGGCCTGGACCCTATCAGCCCCAGCATTTT. It specifies CASSLGPGPYQPQHF.

The CDR3 loop reads CASSGDDSENYEQYF. CDR3 nucleotides: TGTGCCAGCAGCGGGGATGATTCGGAAAACTACGAGCAGTACTTC. The J gene is TRBJ2-7, the V gene TRBV7-3; D not resolved. Germline assignment: CDR1 SGHTA and CDR2 FQGTGA. Trimming cost V 5 bases and J 3 bases, with 17 bases left between them. This CDR3 has 15 residues.

This clonotype was observed a handful of times. The rearrangement links TRBV7-9 to TRBJ2-2; D may be TRBD1 (7 bases). The CDR3 totals 14 residues. Trimming removed 10 bases from V and 6 bases from J, with 18 bases in between. Germline CDR1 reads SEHNR; CDR2 reads FQNEAQ (reference sequence). CDR3: CANPRGEGPGELFF. CDR3 bases: TGTGCCAACCCCAGGGGGGAAGGTCCCGGGGAGCTGTTTTTT.

This clonotype was detected a few times. The V call is TRBV6-2 or TRBV6-3, the J call TRBJ1-5, with TRBD1 as a possible D gene (6 bases). The CDR3 runs to 16 residues. Germline CDR1 is MNHEY and CDR2 is SVGEGT. The ends were cut back, 0 bases at V and 4 bases at J, with 13 bases in the middle. CDR3: CASSYSSRGGNQPQHF. CDR3 sequence (DNA): TGTGCCAGCAGTTACTCGAGTAGGGGGGGAAATCAGCCCCAGCATTTT.

Details on this clonotype: A much larger clone differs by one base, so this may be a read error. Lacking the conserved final phenylalanine or tryptophan, this CDR3 likely reflects a read error. The chain joins TRBV4-2 to TRBJ1-1; unclear D gene. The CDR3 is made up of 16 amino acids. Germline-derived CDR1 and CDR2 are LGHNA and YNFKEQ. V was shortened by 0 bases and J by 1 base, with 12 bases between the two germline ends. Here the CDR3 DNA reads TGTGCCAGCAGCCAAGAGGAAGACACCCCGAACACTGAAGCTTTCTAT. Translated: CASSQEEDTPNTEAFY.

This clonotype appeared a few times. The chain employs TRBV12-3 or TRBV12-4 and TRBJ2-1; no clear D gene. The CDR3 length is 13 residues. V dropped 5 bases and J dropped 4 bases, with 9 bases sitting between them. In nucleotides, the CDR3 is TGTGCCAGCAGTCGAGACGGATACAATGAGCAGTTCTTC. It is translated as CASSRDGYNEQFF.

The table lists this clonotype with many counts. The CDR3 coding sequence is TGTGCCAGCAGCACCGGGACACCGGGACCCCTGGGGGAGCAGTTCTTC. Translated: CASSTGTPGPLGEQFF. The V and J genes are TRBV6-2 or TRBV6-3 and TRBJ2-1, with D maybe TRBD1 (6 bases). CDR1 and CDR2 from the germline V gene are MNHEY and SVGEGT. The CDR3 has 16 amino acids. The germline V and J ends were trimmed by 6 bases and 10 bases, with 25 bases remaining between them.

A note on this clonotype: The junction departs from germline at one end; a sequencing error may be responsible. The J gene is TRBJ1-4, the V gene TRBV12-3 or TRBV12-4, with D hard to call. There are 15 residues in the CDR3. Written as DNA, the CDR3 is TGTGCCAGCAGTTTTCATCCAGGCGCTAAAGAAAAACTGTTTTTT. It yields the protein CASSFHPGAKEKLFF.

The V and J genes are TRBV20-1 and TRBJ2-7; 8 bases are a match to TRBD1. CDR3 size: 14 residues. Germline loops: CDR1 DFQATT, CDR2 SNEGSKA (reference sequence). J was trimmed by 2 bases and V by 6 bases; bases with no gene match: 9. CDR3 in DNA: TGCAGTGCGCCAGCAGGGGGCATTCCCTACGAGCAGTACTTC. Its protein is CSAPAGGIPYEQYF.

In its sample, this clonotype was seen many times. This sequence joins TRBV7-8 and TRBJ2-2; D ambiguous. The length of the CDR3 is 14 residues. CDR1 and CDR2 (germline): SGHVS, FQNEAQ. V lost 4 bases, J lost 7 bases, and 13 bases lay in between. The chain's CDR3 is CASSSRPPGGELFF. CDR3 DNA: TGTGCCAGCAGCTCCCGCCCCCCGGGCGGGGAGCTGTTTTTT.

This sequence joins TRBV20-1 and TRBJ1-2; 8 bases line up with TRBD1. The germline V gene encodes CDR1 DFQATT and CDR2 SNEGSKA (reference sequence). The CDR3 extends over 14 amino acids. J lost 0 bases, V lost 1 base, and 1 base had no gene match. CDR3 DNA sequence: TGCAGTGCTAGAGGACAGGGGCCTAACTATGGCTACACCTTC. Amino acids: CSARGQGPNYGYTF.

There are a few counts of this clonotype. V is TRBV25-1 and J is TRBJ1-6; 9 nucleotides agree with TRBD1. The trim removed 4 bases at V and 9 bases at J, leaving 7 bases unmatched. This CDR3 contains 15 residues. Germline CDR1 is MGHDK and CDR2 is SYGVNS. CDR3 DNA sequence: TGTGCCAGCAGTGGACAGGGGGTCCGGGGTTCACCCCTCCACTTT. Protein product: CASSGQGVRGSPLHF.

This clonotype is a singleton in its sample. The chain employs TRBV6-2 or TRBV6-3 and TRBJ2-7, with D uncertain. The V and J ends lost 1 base and 5 bases respectively, with 9 bases between them. The germline gives CDR1 MNHEY, CDR2 SVGEGT. The CDR3 totals 13 residues. The CDR3 nucleotides read TGTGCCAGCAGTTACTTGGGCAGCCACGAGCAGTACGTC. Translation: CASSYLGSHEQYV.

A few counts support this clonotype. This chain uses TRBV5-6 with TRBJ1-1; TRBD1 is a possible D gene (5 bases). CDR3 length equals 14 residues. Germline lookup yields CDR1 SGHDT and CDR2 YYEEEE. Trimming stripped 1 base from V and 5 bases from J, with 12 bases between. In nucleotides, the CDR3 is TGTGCCAGCAGCTTGTTGACGAAGGGGACTGAAGCTTTCTTT. It specifies CASSLLTKGTEAFF.

Ten or more counts support this clonotype. The chain is built from TRBV2 and TRBJ1-3, with TRBD1 as a possible D gene (5 bases). The length of the CDR3 is 15 residues. Trimming left V 8 bases short and J 0 bases short, with 14 bases between. Germline values: CDR1 SNHLY, CDR2 FYNNEI. The CDR3 bases are TGTGCCAGCGGGACCCTTTCGTACTCTGGAAACACCATATATTTT. Translation gives CASGTLSYSGNTIYF.

This clonotype was picked up many times. The rearrangement uses TRBV28 and TRBJ2-5; D call uncertain. V was shortened by 6 bases and J by 5 bases, with 16 bases between the two germline ends. Germline lookup yields CDR1 MDHEN and CDR2 SYDVKM. The CDR3 spans 14 residues. The CDR3 spells CASSSPGHSETQYF. CDR3 nucleotides: TGTGCCAGCAGCTCTCCGGGCCACTCGGAGACCCAGTACTTC.

This clonotype was found a few times. The genes are TRBV6-1 and TRBJ2-7, with D possibly called TRBD1 or TRBD2 (5 bases each). There are 15 residues in the CDR3. The germline gives CDR1 MNHNS, CDR2 SASEGT. V was shortened by 7 bases and J by 4 bases, with 20 bases between the two germline ends. The CDR3 coding sequence is TGTGCCAGCACAGAAGGACACGCAAGAGGGTACGAGCAGTACTTC. Amino acid sequence: CASTEGHARGYEQYF.

This clonotype appeared a few times. In nucleotides, the CDR3 is TGTGCCAGCAGTTACCTGGCTGATGAAAAACTGTTTTTT. Translated: CASSYLADEKLFF. V and J are TRBV6-5 and TRBJ1-4; the D is unclear. Trimming cost V 2 bases and J 6 bases, with 7 bases left between them. Germline assignment: CDR1 MNHEY and CDR2 SVGAGI. This CDR3 is built from 13 residues.

This clonotype came up once. This chain uses TRBV7-2 with TRBJ1-1; D is undetermined. V was clipped by 1 base and J by 9 bases, with 21 bases between them. Germline V gene sequence: CDR1 SGHTA, CDR2 FQGNSA. This CDR3 is built from 16 residues. CDR3 residues: CASSLVDGWRVAKAFF. The CDR3 region has the DNA TGTGCCAGCAGCTTAGTAGATGGTTGGAGGGTTGCGAAAGCTTTCTTT.

This chain joins TRBV14 and TRBJ2-3; 8 bases line up with TRBD1. The germline CDR1 and CDR2 sequences are SGHDN and FVKESK. There are 17 residues in the CDR3. With 6 bases clipped from V and 6 bases from J, the junction kept 17 bases outside the gene matches. CDR3 nucleotides: TGTGCCAGCAGTCCCTCGGAGGACAGGGCCCGGCTGGATACGCAGTATTTT. Translation: CASSPSEDRARLDTQYF.

This clonotype was counted ten times or more. This chain joins TRBV6-1 and TRBJ2-5; 12 bases line up with TRBD2. The germline CDR1 and CDR2 sequences are MNHNS and SASEGT. The CDR3 spans 15 residues. Unmatched junction bases numbered 3, after V lost 6 bases and J lost 1 base. The CDR3: CASRLAGGPQETQYF. The CDR3 DNA reads as TGTGCCAGCAGACTAGCGGGGGGACCCCAAGAGACCCAGTACTTC.

In this sample, this clonotype turned up many times. V and J are TRBV7-2 and TRBJ2-7, with D hard to call. Trimming took off 5 bases at V and 0 bases at J, with 5 bases between the two ends. Germline CDR1 reads SGHTA; CDR2 reads FQGNSA. CDR3 size: 12 residues. The CDR3 sequence is CASSHSSYEQYF. The CDR3 nucleotides read TGTGCCAGCAGCCACAGCTCCTACGAGCAGTACTTC.

With respect to this clonotype: One base away lies a much larger clone, so this may be a sequencing read error. The chain employs TRBV7-2 and TRBJ1-5; D gene ambiguous. The CDR3 is 15 amino acids. Germline-derived CDR1 and CDR2 are SGHTA and FQGNSA. V was clipped by 6 bases and J by 4 bases, with 16 bases between them. In DNA form, the CDR3 reads TGTGCCAGCAGTCCCGTGGTAGGCACTAATCAGCCCCAGCATTTT. As protein: CASSPVVGTNQPQHF.

This clonotype occurred a few times. The chain is built from TRBV27 and TRBJ2-3, with TRBD2 matching 12 bases. The CDR3 has 16 residues. In germline, CDR1 is MNHEY, CDR2 SMNVEV (reference sequence). Trimming cost V 5 bases and J 3 bases; bases outside gene matches: 6. The CDR3 nucleotides read TGTGCCAGCAGTCCCCGGACTAGCGGGGAAACAGATACGCAGTATTTT. Translated: CASSPRTSGETDTQYF.

This clonotype was counted a few times. The V gene is TRBV28, the J gene TRBJ2-5; the D gene is possibly TRBD1 (5 bases). V lost 5 bases and J lost 2, with 15 bases in between. Germline-derived CDR1 and CDR2 are MDHEN and SYDVKM. The CDR3 covers 15 residues. Here the CDR3 reads CASSPSDTYQETQYF. CDR3 DNA: TGTGCCAGCAGTCCATCGGACACTTATCAAGAGACCCAGTACTTC.

At least ten counts were recorded for this clonotype. The chain links TRBV7-9 to TRBJ2-2; 7 bases are a match to TRBD2. The germline V gene has CDR1 SEHNR and CDR2 FQNEAQ (reference sequence). The length of the CDR3 is 17 residues. Trimming at V came to 3 bases and at J to 3 bases, leaving 10 bases not matched to a gene. The CDR3 DNA reads TGTGCCAGCAGCTTCCCGCGCGGGGGTCGGGACACCGGGGAGCTGTTTTTT. Protein sequence: CASSFPRGGRDTGELFF.